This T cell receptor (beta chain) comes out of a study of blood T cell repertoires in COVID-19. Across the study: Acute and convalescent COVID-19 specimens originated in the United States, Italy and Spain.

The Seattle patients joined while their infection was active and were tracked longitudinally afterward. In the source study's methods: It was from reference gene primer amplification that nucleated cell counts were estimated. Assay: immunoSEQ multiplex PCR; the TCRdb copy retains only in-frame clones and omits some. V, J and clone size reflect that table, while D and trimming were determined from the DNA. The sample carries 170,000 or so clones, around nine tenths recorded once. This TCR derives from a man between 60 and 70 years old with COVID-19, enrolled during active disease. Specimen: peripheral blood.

The CDR3 bases are TGTGCCAGCAGTTTGAGAGGAGCCTATGGCTACACCTTC. Protein product: CASSLRGAYGYTF. The genes are TRBV12-3 or TRBV12-4 and TRBJ1-2; unclear D gene. The V end lost 3 bases, the J end lost 4 bases, and 9 bases lay between the germline ends. This CDR3 comprises 13 residues.